This TCR beta chain was captured by sequencing in a study of early T cells in non-severe SARS-CoV-2 infection. Study outcomes and limitations: Sequences matched to VDJdb favored anti-spike CD8 responses, while private and CD4 specificities were missed.

With respect to this clonotype: Its antigen is not identified.

Individual cDNA molecules were tagged with unique molecular identifiers, the study reported. TCRdb reprocessed the 5' RACE reads via MiXCR and lists one record per CDR3 protein. Of 70,000 or so distinct CDR3 sequences listed, about 4.6% are singletons. The TCR originated in an adult who was a healthcare worker with PCR-confirmed SARS-CoV-2 infection or an uninfected control (not recorded which). The donor label of this sample is uncertain. The sample consisted of whole blood, taken at baseline.

Written as DNA, the CDR3 is TGTGCCAGCAGCCCCACCGGGACTAGGGGGCCCTACGAGCAGTACTTC. This codes for CASSPTGTRGPYEQYF. The V call is TRBV7-2, the J call TRBJ2-7; tentatively, D is TRBD2 (8 bases). Per germline, CDR1 SGHTA and CDR2 FQGNSA. The CDR3 contains 16 residues. Between the trimmed V and J ends, which lost 5 bases and 2 bases, there was a span of 19 bases. Full variable domain (remainder filled in from reference TRBV7-2 and TRBJ2-7): GAGVSQSPSNKVTEKGKDVELRCDPISGHTALYWYRQSLGQGLEFLIYFQGNSAPDKSGLPSDRFSAERTGGSVSTLTIQRTQQEDSAVYLCASSPTGTRGPYEQYFGPGTRLTVT.